Below, 14 T cell receptor beta chains from the same sample are listed, as sequenced in a study of CD8+ T cells in alopecia areata. Reverse transcription of extracted RNA yielded cDNA, which provided the sequencing template. Clones were sequenced by immunoSEQ multiplex PCR, and TCRdb holds only the in-frame ones, with some missing. The data contain roughly 140,000 clones, approximately 50% of them seen just once; the ten biggest clones take up over 0.75%. Source: CD4+ T cells sorted from blood, taken at week 0. All receptors come from a human donor with alopecia areata.

The V gene is TRBV30, the J gene TRBJ1-5; possible D gene TRBD1, 5 bases. Trimming removed 1 base at V and 3 bases at J, with 19 bases between. The CDR3 loop spans 17 amino acids. Germline V gene lookup returns CDR1 GTSNPN and CDR2 SVGIG (reference sequence). CDR3 coding DNA: TGTGCCTGGAGTGCGGGAAGGGTTGGGGGTGACAATCAGCCCCAGCATTTT. As protein: CAWSAGRVGGDNQPQHF.

J is TRBJ2-2 and V is TRBV30; no clear D. Germline loops: CDR1 GTSNPN, CDR2 SVGIG (reference sequence). The CDR3 is 16 amino acids. V was trimmed by 0 bases and J by 4 bases, leaving 15 bases between them. Here the CDR3 DNA reads TGTGCCTGGAGTGTAGGCAGGATTGGTCCCACCGGGGAGCTGTTTTTT. It is translated as CAWSVGRIGPTGELFF.

V is TRBV30 and J is TRBJ2-2, with D possibly being TRBD2 (5 bases). The V gene lost 0 bases and the J gene lost 6 bases, with 17 bases spanning the gap. The CDR3 consists of 16 residues. Germline CDR1 GTSNPN, CDR2 SVGIG (reference sequence). This CDR3 is CAWSVPGKRVAGELFF. The CDR3 DNA reads TGTGCCTGGAGTGTACCGGGGAAGAGGGTCGCCGGGGAGCTGTTTTTT.

The rearrangement uses TRBV5-1 and TRBJ2-3; D not certain. Trimming pared 4 bases from V and 1 base from J, leaving 10 bases between. Germline-derived CDR1 and CDR2 are SGHRS and YFSETQ. The CDR3 totals 14 residues. The CDR3: CASSRNPGTDTQYF. Here the CDR3 DNA reads TGCGCCAGCAGCCGGAACCCCGGCACAGATACGCAGTATTTT.

This clone was observed a handful of times. The CDR3 protein is CAWSVQRQSRYTF. DNA for the CDR3: TGTGCCTGGAGTGTACAGCGGCAGTCTCGCTACACCTTC. The chain is built from TRBV30 and TRBJ1-2; no clear D gene. CDR3 length: 13 amino acids. The germline gives CDR1 GTSNPN, CDR2 SVGIG (reference sequence). V shed 0 bases and J shed 9 bases, with 14 bases lying between them.

The gene calls are TRBV6-1 and TRBJ2-7, with 14 bases fitting TRBD2. The CDR3 sequence is 16 residues long. CDR1 is MNHNS, CDR2 SASEGT, per germline. V was clipped by 5 bases and J by 4 bases; unmatched bases: 7. The CDR3: CASSKGLAGGRYEQYF. The CDR3 coding sequence is TGTGCCAGCAGTAAAGGACTAGCGGGAGGACGGTACGAGCAGTACTTC.

This clone has only one observation. This chain uses TRBV30 with TRBJ2-5; no firm D call. V lost 3 bases and J lost 4, with 12 bases in between. CDR1 GTSNPN and CDR2 SVGIG come from the germline V gene (reference sequence). The CDR3 contains 13 residues. The CDR3 DNA reads TGTGCCTGGAGGTTCGCGGTTGCAGAGACCCAGTACTTC. It encodes CAWRFAVAETQYF.

This clone showed up just a few times. The chain links TRBV7-9 to TRBJ1-1; 8 bases align to TRBD1. Trimming removed 5 bases from V and 0 bases from J; junction bases left unmatched: 8. CDR3 length: 16 amino acids. The V gene's germline CDR1 is SEHNR and CDR2 FQNEAQ (reference sequence). CDR3 region: CASSPQTGVMNTEAFF. The CDR3 coding sequence is TGTGCCAGCAGCCCCCAGACAGGGGTGATGAACACTGAAGCTTTCTTT.

This chain links TRBV2 with TRBJ2-7; TRBD1 might be the D (6 bases). The germline V gene has CDR1 SNHLY and CDR2 FYNNEI. Between the trimmed V and J ends, which lost 6 bases and 4 bases, there was a span of 10 bases. The CDR3 is made up of 12 amino acids. In DNA, the CDR3 is TGTGCCAGCAGAGAACAGGGATACGAGCAGTACTTC. It specifies CASREQGYEQYF.

This clone was seen only a few times. This rearrangement joins TRBV30 to TRBJ1-2; 9 bases match TRBD1. V lost 5 bases to trimming and J lost 4 bases; unmatched junction nucleotides: 2. The germline V gene encodes CDR1 GTSNPN and CDR2 SVGIG (reference sequence). The length of the CDR3 is 12 residues. CDR3 loop: CAWGTGIYGYTF. CDR3 nucleotides: TGTGCCTGGGGGACAGGGATCTATGGCTACACCTTC.

In its sample, this clone was seen once. The rearrangement uses TRBV30 and TRBJ2-6; D ambiguous. The length of the CDR3 is 15 residues. V was pared by 0 bases and J by 4 bases, with 10 bases between. Germline-derived CDR1 and CDR2 are GTSNPN and SVGIG (reference sequence). This chain's CDR3 is CAWSVRSPGANVLTF. The CDR3 DNA sequence: TGTGCCTGGAGTGTTCGTTCACCCGGGGCCAACGTCCTGACTTTC.

The gene calls are TRBV15 and TRBJ1-2; 8 positions agree with TRBD1. From germline, CDR1 is LNHNV and CDR2 YYDKDF (reference sequence). The CDR3 extends over 15 amino acids. The J segment lost 4 bases and the V segment lost 1 base, leaving 5 bases of the junction unmatched. CDR3 sequence: CATSRGQDRGYGYTF. In nucleotides, the CDR3 is TGTGCCACCAGCAGAGGTCAAGACAGGGGCTATGGCTACACCTTC.

The CDR3 bases are TGTGCCAGCAGCTTGGAATACGAGCAGTACTTC. It translates to CASSLEYEQYF. The V and J genes are TRBV5-6 and TRBJ2-7, with D uncertain. V was trimmed by 0 bases and J by 4 bases, leaving 2 bases between them. Germline CDR1 SGHDT, CDR2 YYEEEE. The CDR3 extends over 11 amino acids.

This clone was counted a few times. The V call is TRBV30, the J call TRBJ2-5; D remains unclear. V was shortened by 0 bases and J by 4 bases, with 6 bases between the two germline ends. CDR3 length: 12 residues. CDR1 is GTSNPN and CDR2 is SVGIG in the germline V gene (reference sequence). The CDR3 DNA sequence: TGTGCCTGGAGTGTAAAGGGAGAGACCCAGTACTTC. Its translation: CAWSVKGETQYF.